Listed below are T cell receptor beta chains from one sample, sequenced in a study of vaccination effects on CD4 cells after COVID-19. Their cognate antigens are unknown. TCRdb's copy holds only in-frame clones and misses some; the assay was immunoSEQ multiplex PCR. The sample has 20,000 to 25,000 clones, more than 70% seen once; the top ten hold less than 9.5%. Source: CD4+ T cells from PBMCs cultured with HCoV-229E spike peptides, taken after COVID-19 vaccination. All receptors derive from a human donor who received a COVID-19 vaccine. Both conserved end residues are part of each CDR3. D genes are given only for firm matches. Rows give clone size only sometimes, using once, few, many, or a class for an expanded clone.

J,D,size,V,CDR3,DNA
TRBJ1-3,-,-,TRBV19,CASTHRVGSGNTIYF,TGTGCCAGTACCCACCGGGTTGGCTCTGGAAACACCATATATTTT
TRBJ2-7,-,-,TRBV28,CASRSRWVGQYF,TGTGCCAGCAGGTCGAGGTGGGTTGGGCAGTACTTC
TRBJ1-5,-,-,TRBV23-1,CASSDSRPSPNQPQHF,TGCGCCAGCAGCGACAGCAGACCTTCACCTAATCAGCCCCAGCATTTT
TRBJ1-4,-,few,TRBV4-1,CASSQVLQGYSEKLFF,TGCGCCAGCAGCCAAGTCCTACAGGGTTACTCTGAAAAACTGTTTTTT
TRBJ1-1,TRBD1,-,TRBV5-1,CASSLDQGGRRAFF,TGCGCCAGCAGCTTGGATCAGGGGGGACGACGAGCTTTCTTT
TRBJ1-4,-,few,TRBV3-1/TRBV3-2,CASSQPSTGLGKLFF,TGTGCCAGCAGCCAACCTAGCACAGGGCTCGGAAAACTGTTTTTT
TRBJ2-3,TRBD2,-,TRBV5-4,CASSLSGERAGTQYF,TGTGCCAGCAGCCTTAGCGGGGAACGAGCGGGTACGCAGTATTTT
TRBJ1-2,-,-,TRBV9,CASSADHPTGRGDYGYTF,TGTGCCAGCAGCGCCGACCATCCAACAGGGCGTGGGGACTATGGCTACACCTTC
TRBJ2-7,TRBD1,-,TRBV6-6,CASSYSGTGTGEQYF,TGTGCCAGCAGTTACTCAGGGACAGGGACGGGCGAGCAGTACTTC
TRBJ1-5,-,-,TRBV19,CASSGREGNQPQHF,TGTGCCAGTAGTGGCAGGGAAGGGAATCAGCCCCAGCATTTT
TRBJ2-2,-,-,TRBV11-2,CASRGGPNTGELFF,TGTGCCAGCAGGGGGGGCCCCAACACCGGGGAGCTGTTTTTT
TRBJ2-3,TRBD2,-,TRBV24-1,CATGATSGTTDTQYF,TGTGCCACCGGAGCGACTAGCGGGACCACAGATACGCAGTATTTT
TRBJ2-5,-,-,TRBV4-1,CASSQGFSEETQYF,TGCGCCAGCAGCCAAGGGTTCAGTGAAGAGACCCAGTACTTC
TRBJ2-5,TRBD1,-,TRBV6-1,CASSELGTGETQYF,TGTGCCAGCAGTGAACTGGGGACAGGGGAGACCCAGTACTTC
TRBJ2-2,-,few,TRBV7-2,CASIIVQGTGELFF,TGTGCCAGCATCATAGTGCAAGGGACCGGGGAGCTGTTTTTT
TRBJ1-1,-,-,TRBV5-6,CASSYLGAGNTEAFF,TGTGCCAGCAGCTACTTAGGCGCCGGGAACACTGAAGCTTTCTTT
TRBJ2-1,-,-,TRBV27,CASSLGLAIGSYNEQFF,TGTGCCAGCAGTTTGGGCCTAGCGATAGGCTCCTACAATGAGCAGTTCTTC
TRBJ2-5,-,-,TRBV27,CASSLQGTGPQYF,TGTGCCAGCAGTTTACAGGGCACGGGTCCCCAGTACTTC
TRBJ1-1,-,-,TRBV19,CASSIYGRGGEAFF,TGTGCCAGTAGTATTTACGGGAGGGGGGGAGAAGCTTTCTTT
TRBJ2-1,-,once,TRBV21-1,CASKAVRDRGWNEQFF,TGTGCCAGCAAAGCAGTCCGGGACAGGGGCTGGAATGAGCAGTTCTTC
TRBJ1-5,TRBD1,-,TRBV6-1,CASSASGTGNNQPQHF,TGTGCCAGCAGTGCCTCCGGGACAGGGAACAATCAGCCCCAGCATTTT
TRBJ1-4,TRBD1,-,TRBV6-5,CASSSHGTGDEKLFF,TGTGCCAGCAGTTCCCACGGGACAGGTGACGAAAAACTGTTTTTT
TRBJ1-1,-,-,TRBV19,CASSLIRGNTEAFF,TGTGCCAGTAGTCTAATACGGGGGAACACTGAAGCTTTCTTT
TRBJ2-3,-,-,TRBV20-1,CSASSTATDTQYF,TGCAGTGCTAGTAGTACGGCCACAGATACGCAGTATTTT
TRBJ2-1,-,-,TRBV5-1,CASSMGSGSNEQFF,TGCGCCAGCAGCATGGGATCGGGTTCCAATGAGCAGTTCTTC
TRBJ2-1,-,-,TRBV5-1,CASSLDGGEQFF,TGCGCCAGCAGCTTGGATGGGGGTGAGCAGTTCTTC
TRBJ2-5,-,medium-sized,TRBV14,CASSPSRRSGVETQYF,TGTGCCAGCAGCCCTTCGAGGCGGAGCGGTGTAGAGACCCAGTACTTC
TRBJ2-7,TRBD2,-,TRBV3-1/TRBV3-2,CASALAGDYEQYF,TGTGCCAGCGCCTTAGCGGGAGACTACGAGCAGTACTTC
TRBJ2-1,-,few,TRBV30,CACTQSSYNEQFF,TGTGCCTGTACGCAAAGCTCCTACAATGAGCAGTTCTTC
TRBJ1-1,-,few,TRBV24-1,CATSVGLNTEAFF,TGTGCCACCAGTGTTGGGCTGAACACTGAAGCTTTCTTT
TRBJ1-2,-,-,TRBV25-1,CASSERGDGYTF,TGTGCCAGCAGTGAGAGGGGAGATGGCTACACCTTC
TRBJ2-2,-,-,TRBV6-2/TRBV6-3,CASSSPLASGELFF,TGTGCCAGCAGTTCGCCCCTAGCGTCCGGGGAGCTGTTTTTT
TRBJ2-7,TRBD2,once,TRBV5-4,CASSPLRTSGREWGYEQYF,TGTGCCAGCAGCCCACTAAGGACTAGCGGGAGGGAATGGGGCTACGAGCAGTACTTC
TRBJ2-5,-,-,TRBV7-2,CASSVGGGLETQYF,TGTGCCAGCAGCGTGGGTGGGGGGCTGGAGACCCAGTACTTC
TRBJ2-7,-,-,TRBV6-1,CASSEGVNEYSYEQYF,TGTGCCAGCAGTGAAGGGGTAAACGAGTACTCCTACGAGCAGTACTTC
TRBJ2-2,TRBD1,-,TRBV4-1,CASSQGQGELTGELFF,TGCGCCAGCAGCCAGGGACAGGGCGAGCTCACCGGGGAGCTGTTTTTT
TRBJ1-2,-,-,TRBV29-1,CSGILGVYGYTF,TGCAGCGGTATCTTAGGGGTCTATGGCTACACCTTC
TRBJ2-5,TRBD1,-,TRBV19,CASSKTGGGAETQYF,TGTGCCAGTAGTAAGACAGGGGGTGGAGCGGAGACCCAGTACTTC
TRBJ2-7,-,-,TRBV14,CASSPGRGYEQYF,TGTGCCAGCAGCCCCGGACGCGGTTACGAGCAGTACTTC
TRBJ2-2,-,-,TRBV29-1,CSVFRGDAAGELFF,TGCAGCGTCTTCCGTGGAGACGCGGCCGGGGAGCTGTTTTTT
TRBJ2-2,-,few,TRBV5-6,CASSFNLVPTGELFF,TGTGCCAGCAGCTTCAATCTAGTCCCCACCGGGGAGCTGTTTTTT
TRBJ1-1,-,-,TRBV6-5,CASRRPLNTEAFF,TGTGCCAGCAGAAGACCTTTGAACACTGAAGCTTTCTTT